Below, 17 T cell receptor beta chains from the same sample are listed, as sequenced in a study of cytomegalovirus exposure and HLA in healthy donors. This PCR relied on a set of 60 Vbeta primers and 13 Jbeta primers. Some clones are missing from TCRdb's copy, which holds only in-frame ones; the method was immunoSEQ multiplex PCR. This table has approximately 120,000 clones, 65% to 75% appearing once. Sequencing was carried out using PBMCs. Receptors originate from a man in his forties or fifties in good health and CMV-seropositive.

The chain has TRBV2 and TRBJ2-1, with a possible D match to TRBD2 (6 bases). The CDR3 sequence is 13 residues long. Per the germline V gene, CDR1 is SNHLY and CDR2 is FYNNEI. V was trimmed by 7 bases and J by 2 bases, leaving 9 bases between them. CDR3 DNA sequence: TGTGCCAGCACGGGACTGACCTACAATGAGCAGTTCTTC. Translating it yields CASTGLTYNEQFF.

J is TRBJ1-5 and V is TRBV18; unclear D gene. Trimming removed 3 bases at V and 1 base at J, with 7 bases between. The CDR3 is made up of 14 amino acids. Germline CDR1 is KGHSH and CDR2 is LQKENI. CDR3 DNA sequence: TGTGCCAGCTCACCCGGGGTGAGCAATCAGCCCCAGCATTTT. Translating it yields CASSPGVSNQPQHF.

This chain links TRBV28 with TRBJ1-4, with TRBD1 identical over 7 bases. The CDR3 covers 14 residues. Germline V gene data show CDR1 as MDHEN and CDR2 as SYDVKM. V lost 6 bases, J lost 3 bases, and 4 bases stayed unmatched. CDR3 nucleotides: TGTGCCAGCAGCACGGGACAGTCTAATGAAAAACTGTTTTTT. Translation: CASSTGQSNEKLFF.

CDR3 loop: CASSFSNSGGNIQYF. The CDR3 DNA reads TGTGCCAGCAGTTTCTCGAACAGCGGGGGTAACATTCAGTACTTC. The chain links TRBV6-5 to TRBJ2-4; 8 bases are shared with TRBD2. V was clipped by 4 bases and J by 7 bases; unmatched bases: 9. The CDR3 contains 15 residues. Germline lookup yields CDR1 MNHEY and CDR2 SVGAGI.

The chain links TRBV5-5 to TRBJ2-3, with 8 bases identical to TRBD1. The V segment lost 4 bases and the J segment 3 bases; nucleotides outside the gene matches: 4. Germline V gene lookup returns CDR1 SGHKS and CDR2 YYEKEE (reference sequence). This CDR3 has 14 amino acids. This CDR3 reads CASSKGQGTDTQYF. DNA for the CDR3: TGTGCCAGCAGCAAAGGACAGGGTACAGATACGCAGTATTTT.

This chain joins TRBV12-5 and TRBJ1-2, with D hard to call. V was trimmed by 6 bases and J by 4 bases, leaving 15 bases between them. Germline CDR1 and CDR2: LGHNT and FRNRAP. CDR3 length: 14 residues. This CDR3 is CASGKDGIGYGYTF. CDR3 coding DNA: TGTGCTAGTGGGAAGGACGGGATCGGCTATGGCTACACCTTC.

The chain joins TRBV2 to TRBJ2-5; TRBD2 matches at 9 bases. The CDR3 sequence is 15 residues long. J gave up 4 bases and V 1 base, and 4 bases lay outside the gene matches. The germline CDR1 and CDR2 sequences are SNHLY and FYNNEI. The CDR3 nucleotides read TGTGCCAGCAGTGAAGGGCTAGCGGGGTCAGAGACCCAGTACTTC. Amino acid sequence: CASSEGLAGSETQYF.

This clone came up once. Distinct nucleotide sequences in the sample also encode this CDR3. The chain carries TRBV11-2 and TRBJ2-7; TRBD1 matches at 8 bases. This CDR3 region has 16 residues. Germline V gives CDR1 SGHAT, CDR2 FQNNGV. Losses at the gene ends were 5 bases for V and 3 bases for J; bases not matched to a gene: 12. Here the CDR3 reads CASSARQGSPVYEQYF. In nucleotides, the CDR3 is TGTGCCAGCAGCGCCAGACAGGGGTCGCCCGTCTACGAGCAGTACTTC. Full variable domain (outside the CDR3, taken from reference TRBV11-2 and TRBJ2-7): EAGVAQSPRYKIIEKRQSVAFWCNPISGHATLYWYQQILGQGPKLLIQFQNNGVVDDSQLPKDRFSAERLKGVDSTLKIQPAKLEDSAVYLCASSARQGSPVYEQYFGPGTRLTVT.

The chain has TRBV5-6 and TRBJ2-5, with 8 bases fitting TRBD2. The V gene's germline CDR1 is SGHDT and CDR2 YYEEEE. With V trimmed by 0 bases and J by 1 base, 8 bases remained unmatched. The CDR3 consists of 17 residues. CDR3 coding DNA: TGTGCCAGCAGCTTGGATCTTAGCGGGGATGGCCAAGAGACCCAGTACTTC. It is translated as CASSLDLSGDGQETQYF.

The chain recombines TRBV28 with TRBJ2-1; 15 bases fit TRBD2. The germline V gene has CDR1 MDHEN and CDR2 SYDVKM. The CDR3 totals 15 residues. V trimming: 2 bases; J trimming: 12 bases; junction bases outside the gene matches: 5. Here the CDR3 reads CASSLPGLAGGLQFF. For the CDR3, the DNA is TGTGCCAGCAGTTTACCCGGACTAGCGGGAGGGTTGCAGTTCTTC.

The V gene is TRBV7-2, the J gene TRBJ2-3; 8 nucleotides align to TRBD2. The germline V gene encodes CDR1 SGHTA and CDR2 FQGNSA. CDR3 length equals 18 residues. After removal of 4 bases from V and 3 bases from J, the junction contained 15 bases not matched to a gene. DNA of the CDR3: TGTGCCAGCAGCTACCGAAGCGGGGGCCAAGGGGCGACAGATACGCAGTATTTT. This sequence encodes CASSYRSGGQGATDTQYF.

Turning to this clone: Other DNA sequences in the same sample also yield this CDR3. The chain recombines TRBV2 with TRBJ2-3, with TRBD1 identical over 11 bases. Germline V gene sequence: CDR1 SNHLY, CDR2 FYNNEI. Trimming at V came to 6 bases and at J to 4 bases, leaving 6 bases not matched to a gene. CDR3 length: 15 amino acids. The CDR3 here is CASRRDRGFPDTQYF. The CDR3 DNA follows: TGTGCCAGCAGGAGGGACAGGGGGTTTCCAGATACGCAGTATTTT. Full variable domain (remainder filled in from reference TRBV2 and TRBJ2-3): EPEVTQTPSHQVTQMGQEVILRCVPISNHLYFYWYRQILGQKVEFLVSFYNNEISEKSEIFDDQFSVERPDGSNFTLKIRSTKLEDSAMYFCASRRDRGFPDTQYFGPGTRLTVL.

The CDR3 protein is CASNHVGGGSGNQPQHF. The CDR3 DNA sequence: TGTGCCAGCAATCACGTCGGGGGGGGTTCAGGCAATCAGCCCCAGCATTTT. V and J are TRBV25-1 and TRBJ1-5, with TRBD1 as a possible D gene (5 bases). CDR3 length equals 17 residues. Trimming shortened V by 7 bases and J by 2 bases, and 21 bases separated the two germline ends. Germline loops: CDR1 MGHDK, CDR2 SYGVNS.

There are a few counts of this clone. The J gene is TRBJ2-7, the V gene TRBV18; D unclear. CDR1 KGHSH and CDR2 LQKENI come from the germline V gene. Deletions cut 2 bases from V and 5 bases from J, with 10 bases between. The CDR3 is 13 residues long. The CDR3 DNA reads TGTGCCAGCTCACCAGAGACATTCGACGAGCAGTACTTC. As protein: CASSPETFDEQYF.

This chain uses TRBV20-1 with TRBJ1-2; D uncertain. There are 11 residues in the CDR3. Germline V CDR1 and CDR2: DFQATT, SNEGSKA (reference sequence). V was shortened by 8 bases and J by 5 bases, with 12 bases between the two germline ends. The CDR3: CSTGLGYGYTF. DNA of the CDR3: TGCAGTACCGGACTTGGTTATGGCTACACCTTC.

The V gene is TRBV6-1, the J gene TRBJ1-6; no reliable D call. Germline assignment: CDR1 MNHNS and CDR2 SASEGT. Trimming took 1 base from V and 10 from J, leaving 11 bases between them. The CDR3 spans 14 residues. The CDR3 bases are TGTGCCAGCAGTGAAGAAAGTAGGAGGTCACCCCTCCACTTT. Translated: CASSEESRRSPLHF.

This chain links TRBV19 with TRBJ1-5, with D tentatively TRBD1 (6 bases). This CDR3 spans 14 amino acids. Trimming removed 7 bases at V and 4 bases at J, with 14 bases between. Per germline, CDR1 LNHDA and CDR2 SQIVND (reference sequence). In DNA form, the CDR3 reads TGTGCCAGTACCCCGGGACACCGTAATCAGCCCCAGCATTTT. Its protein product is CASTPGHRNQPQHF.